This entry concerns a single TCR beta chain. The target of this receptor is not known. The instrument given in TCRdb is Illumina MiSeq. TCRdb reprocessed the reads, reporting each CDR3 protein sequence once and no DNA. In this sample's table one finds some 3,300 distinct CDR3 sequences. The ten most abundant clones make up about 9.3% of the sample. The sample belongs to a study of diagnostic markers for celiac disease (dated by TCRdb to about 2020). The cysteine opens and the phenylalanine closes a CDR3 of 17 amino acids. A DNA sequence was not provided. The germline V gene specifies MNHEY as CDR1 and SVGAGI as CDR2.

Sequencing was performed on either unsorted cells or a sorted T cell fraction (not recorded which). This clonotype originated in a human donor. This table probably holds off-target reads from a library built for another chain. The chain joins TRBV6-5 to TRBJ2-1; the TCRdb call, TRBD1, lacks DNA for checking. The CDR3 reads CASSYDRQVSSYNEQFF.